This T cell receptor (beta chain) was recovered during a study of blood T cell repertoires in COVID-19. V dropped 2 bases and J dropped 8 bases, with 15 bases sitting between them. Looked up from germline, CDR1 is MNHNS and CDR2 is SASEGT. The CDR3 is 15 amino acids. Original analysis: Nucleated cell counts were estimated from reference gene primer amplification. Assay: immunoSEQ multiplex PCR; the TCRdb copy retains only in-frame clones and omits some. That table furnishes V, J and clone size, whereas the DNA furnished D and trimming. The data show about 180,000 clones, more than 70% seen once. This clone was seen once.

This clonotype originated in a man between 35 and 55 years old who had recovered from COVID-19. The chain is built from TRBV6-1 and TRBJ1-4; D unresolved. The sequencing input was PBMCs or T cells enriched from blood (not recorded which). CDR3 DNA sequence: TGTGCCAGCAGTGAATGGGTTCAACGAGGGGAAAAACTGTTTTTT. Encoded protein: CASSEWVQRGEKLFF.